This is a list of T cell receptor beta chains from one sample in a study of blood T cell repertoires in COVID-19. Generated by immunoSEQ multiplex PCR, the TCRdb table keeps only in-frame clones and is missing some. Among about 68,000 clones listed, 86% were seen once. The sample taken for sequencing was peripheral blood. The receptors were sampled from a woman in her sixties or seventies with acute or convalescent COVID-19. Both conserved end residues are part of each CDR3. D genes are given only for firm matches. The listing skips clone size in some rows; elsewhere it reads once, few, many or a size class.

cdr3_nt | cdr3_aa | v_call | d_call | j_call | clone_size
TGCGCCAGCAGCTTTAATAGGCCGGGGTACAATGAGCAGTTCTTC | CASSFNRPGYNEQFF | TRBV5-1 | - | TRBJ2-1 | -
TGTGCCAGTAGGGACGACAGGGGCCGAACTATGAACACTGAAGCTTTCTTT | CASRDDRGRTMNTEAFF | TRBV19 | TRBD1 | TRBJ1-1 | -
TGTGCCAGCCGACGGGACAGGGGGATCGCCGAGCAGTACTTC | CASRRDRGIAEQYF | TRBV2 | TRBD1 | TRBJ2-7 | -
TGTGCCAGCAGCTTACATAGCAATCAGCCCCAGCATTTT | CASSLHSNQPQHF | TRBV21-1 | - | TRBJ1-5 | -
TGTGCCAGCTCACCGACTAGCGGGAGTAGGGACAATGAGCAGTTCTTC | CASSPTSGSRDNEQFF | TRBV18 | TRBD2 | TRBJ2-1 | -
TGTGCCAGCTCACCACCCCACATGAACACTGAAGCTTTCTTT | CASSPPHMNTEAFF | TRBV18 | - | TRBJ1-1 | -
TGTGCCAGCAGCCGGAGTGGAGGCGAAGGATACGAGCAGTACTTC | CASSRSGGEGYEQYF | TRBV11-2 | - | TRBJ2-7 | -
TGTGCCAGCAGCTTAGGACTGAACTATGGCTACACCTTC | CASSLGLNYGYTF | TRBV7-9 | - | TRBJ1-2 | once
TGTGCCTGGACCCCCCTAGCGGGACAGCCGAACACCGGGGAGCTGTTTTTT | CAWTPLAGQPNTGELFF | TRBV30 | TRBD2 | TRBJ2-2 | -
TGCAGTGCTAGTGGGACTAGCGGGAGAGACAAACACCCCGGGGAGCTGTTTTTT | CSASGTSGRDKHPGELFF | TRBV20-1 | TRBD2 | TRBJ2-2 | -
TGTGCCAGCAGCTTGGCGTCGTCCAGCTCCTACAATGAGCAGTTCTTC | CASSLASSSSYNEQFF | TRBV5-4 | - | TRBJ2-1 | -
TGTGCCAGCGGTTTTCAGGGGGCCGGCGGCTACACCTTC | CASGFQGAGGYTF | TRBV7-2 | TRBD1 | TRBJ1-2 | -
TGTGCCAGCAGGCAGGGACAGAACACTGAAGCTTTCTTT | CASRQGQNTEAFF | TRBV12-3/TRBV12-4 | - | TRBJ1-1 | -
TGTGCCAGCAGTCCCGGCACAGATACGCAGTATTTT | CASSPGTDTQYF | TRBV2 | - | TRBJ2-3 | -
TGTGCCAGCAGGCTAGCGGGGGGGCCCTACAATGAGCAGTTCTTC | CASRLAGGPYNEQFF | TRBV6-5 | TRBD2 | TRBJ2-1 | -
TGTGCCAGCAGTCCCGGACAGAAGAACACTGAAGCTTTCTTT | CASSPGQKNTEAFF | TRBV28 | - | TRBJ1-1 | -
TGTGCCACCAGCAACCCGGGACAGGGAGACTATGGCTACACCTTC | CATSNPGQGDYGYTF | TRBV15 | TRBD1 | TRBJ1-2 | -
TGTGCCTGGAGAGGCGGGACAGGATATTCACCCCTCCACTTT | CAWRGGTGYSPLHF | TRBV30 | TRBD1 | TRBJ1-6 | -
TGTGCCAGCAGGGGGACAGACCTCACTGAAGCTTTCTTT | CASRGTDLTEAFF | TRBV27 | TRBD1 | TRBJ1-1 | -
TGTGCCTGGAGTACAGGGGCCTATAATTCACCCCTCCACTTT | CAWSTGAYNSPLHF | TRBV30 | TRBD1 | TRBJ1-6 | -
TGTGCCAGCAGCACTGAACAGGTTGACACCATATATTTT | CASSTEQVDTIYF | TRBV5-4 | - | TRBJ1-3 | few
TGTGCCAGCAGCCCGTGGGGGTGGAGCGGGGTTGGAGAGACCCAGTACTTC | CASSPWGWSGVGETQYF | TRBV5-6 | TRBD2 | TRBJ2-5 | once
TGTGCCAGCAGTCCCTTACCAGGCCACACCGGGGAGCTGTTTTTT | CASSPLPGHTGELFF | TRBV7-6 | - | TRBJ2-2 | few
TGTGCCAGCCGGGGGGACCGCGAAAAACTGTTTTTT | CASRGDREKLFF | TRBV2 | - | TRBJ1-4 | -
TGCGCCAGCAGTGTAAGGGAGGATGACGAGCAGTACTTC | CASSVREDDEQYF | TRBV10-2 | - | TRBJ2-7 | -
TGTGCCAGCAGCTACCAAGTCAGAGAGCAGTTCTTC | CASSYQVREQFF | TRBV5-6 | - | TRBJ2-1 | -
TGTGCCAGCAGCGCGAGAGGGGGCTGGAATCAGCCCCAGCATTTT | CASSARGGWNQPQHF | TRBV2 | TRBD1 | TRBJ1-5 | -
TGTGCCAGCAGCCCCCTGGACTGGGACGAGCAGTACTTC | CASSPLDWDEQYF | TRBV7-8 | - | TRBJ2-7 | -
TGTGCCAGTAGCCTAACAGGGATGAACACTGAAGCTTTCTTT | CASSLTGMNTEAFF | TRBV19 | - | TRBJ1-1 | -
TGTGCCAGCAGCGAAACAGGGGCGGGTCAGCCCCAGCATTTT | CASSETGAGQPQHF | TRBV9 | TRBD1 | TRBJ1-5 | -
TGTGCCATCAGCGAACAACTAGCGGGAGGGTCCGGGGAGCTGTTTTTT | CAISEQLAGGSGELFF | TRBV10-3 | TRBD2 | TRBJ2-2 | -
TGTGCCTGGAGTGTACTCAGGGGGACGAATCAGCCCCAGCATTTT | CAWSVLRGTNQPQHF | TRBV30 | TRBD1 | TRBJ1-5 | -
TGTGCCAGTAGTATGAGGCGGGAGTTCAGCTATGAGCAGTTCTTC | CASSMRREFSYEQFF | TRBV19 | TRBD2 | TRBJ2-1 | -
TGTGCCAGCAGCTTCGGGACAACTCTGAACACTGAAGCTTTCTTT | CASSFGTTLNTEAFF | TRBV2 | - | TRBJ1-1 | -
TGTGCCAGCAGGGACAGGATGCGAGGCACCTTC | CASRDRMRGTF | TRBV2 | TRBD1 | TRBJ1-2 | -
TGCGCCAGCAGCCAACAGGGCCAACATAACACCGGGGAGCTGTTTTTT | CASSQQGQHNTGELFF | TRBV4-1 | - | TRBJ2-2 | many
TGTGCCAGCAGACCAGAAGGGGGTAACTATGGCTACACCTTC | CASRPEGGNYGYTF | TRBV28 | - | TRBJ1-2 | -
TGTGCCAGCTATTCTGGAAACACCATATATTTT | CASYSGNTIYF | TRBV28 | - | TRBJ1-3 | -
TGTGCCAGTAGTGCCACCCGGGACAGGACCCGGAACACCGGGGAGCTGTTTTTT | CASSATRDRTRNTGELFF | TRBV19 | TRBD1 | TRBJ2-2 | -
TGTGCCAGCAGGATGGACAGAGTCGAGGATGGCTACACCTTC | CASRMDRVEDGYTF | TRBV6-5 | - | TRBJ1-2 | -
TGTGCCAGCAGTAGGTCAGGGCAGCCCCAGCATTTT | CASSRSGQPQHF | TRBV2 | - | TRBJ1-5 | -
TGTGCCAGTACGTTAAAACAGGCATATAGCAATCAGCCCCAGCATTTT | CASTLKQAYSNQPQHF | TRBV28 | - | TRBJ1-5 | -
TGTGCCAGCAGCTGGTACTACACAGATACGCAGTATTTT | CASSWYYTDTQYF | TRBV7-6 | - | TRBJ2-3 | -
TGTGCCAGCAGTCGGACAGATAATTCACCCCTCCACTTT | CASSRTDNSPLHF | TRBV27 | - | TRBJ1-6 | -
TGCAGCGTTCCGACAGGATCCGACGAGCAGTACTTC | CSVPTGSDEQYF | TRBV29-1 | - | TRBJ2-7 | -
TGTGCCAGCAGTGAATTGAGGGATTCACCCCTCCACTTT | CASSELRDSPLHF | TRBV6-1 | - | TRBJ1-6 | -
TGCAGCGCGGGACAGGGAGTCGACACTGAAGCTTTCTTT | CSAGQGVDTEAFF | TRBV29-1 | TRBD1 | TRBJ1-1 | -
TGCGCCAGCAGCTTCGGGGGGTTGAACACTGAAGCTTTCTTT | CASSFGGLNTEAFF | TRBV5-1 | - | TRBJ1-1 | -
TGCGCCAGCAGTCCCGGAGATTGGGTCTCCTACGAGCAGTACTTC | CASSPGDWVSYEQYF | TRBV5-1 | - | TRBJ2-7 | few
TGTGCCAGCAGCCTAAGGACTCAACGCCGCACAGATACGCAGTATTTT | CASSLRTQRRTDTQYF | TRBV5-4 | - | TRBJ2-3 | -
TGTGCCAGCTCACCTGGAACAGGGGGTGGAGGAAAACTGTTTTTT | CASSPGTGGGGKLFF | TRBV18 | TRBD1 | TRBJ1-4 | -
TGCGCCAGCAGCTTGGAATTGCAGAACTATGGCTACACCTTC | CASSLELQNYGYTF | TRBV5-1 | - | TRBJ1-2 | once
TGTGCCTGGAGTATGAAGGGACTAGCGGGCGAGCAGTACTTC | CAWSMKGLAGEQYF | TRBV30 | TRBD2 | TRBJ2-7 | -
TGTGCCAGCAGTGACAGGGGGACTTTCTATGGCTACACCTTC | CASSDRGTFYGYTF | TRBV28 | TRBD1 | TRBJ1-2 | -
TGTGCCAGCAGCCCTCTAGCGGGAGAGTACAATGAGCAGTTCTTC | CASSPLAGEYNEQFF | TRBV5-4 | TRBD2 | TRBJ2-1 | -
TGTGCCAGCAGTTTCTCGGGGGGCAACAATCAGCCCCAGCATTTT | CASSFSGGNNQPQHF | TRBV28 | - | TRBJ1-5 | -
TGTGCCAGCAGTGGCACCGGGACTCCTTTAAGTCAGCCCCAGCATTTT | CASSGTGTPLSQPQHF | TRBV28 | - | TRBJ1-5 | -
TGCGCCAGCAGCCGACAGGGAACTGGGCAGCCCCAGCATTTT | CASSRQGTGQPQHF | TRBV4-1 | TRBD1 | TRBJ1-5 | -
TGTGCCAGCAGCCAACTATCTAGTTACTCCTACGAGCAGTACTTC | CASSQLSSYSYEQYF | TRBV28 | - | TRBJ2-7 | -